The next 28 T cell receptor beta chains were all read from a single sample in a study of blood T cell repertoires in COVID-19. Sequencing was performed with immunoSEQ multiplex PCR; in TCRdb, only in-frame clones are kept and a portion is missing. The table records some 30,000 clones, about 88% of them present only once. What was sequenced was peripheral blood. All receptors derive from an older man with active COVID-19.

The V gene is TRBV7-9, the J gene TRBJ2-1, with TRBD1 matching 8 bases. V lost 5 bases, J lost 10 bases, and 13 bases stayed unmatched. The V gene's germline CDR1 is SEHNR and CDR2 FQNEAQ (reference sequence). The CDR3 covers 15 residues. The CDR3 spells CASSPPIRTGMEQFF. CDR3 nucleotide sequence: TGTGCCAGCAGCCCCCCTATCCGGACAGGGATGGAGCAGTTCTTC.

V and J are TRBV27 and TRBJ1-1; possible D gene TRBD1, 5 bases. The CDR3 has 14 amino acids. Germline V CDR1 and CDR2: MNHEY, SMNVEV (reference sequence). The germline V and J ends were trimmed by 7 bases and 5 bases, with 17 bases remaining between them. The CDR3 DNA reads as TGTGCCAGCACCGCTGCGGGGGTGTCGACTGAAGCTTTCTTT. Amino acid sequence: CASTAAGVSTEAFF.

The genes are TRBV7-9 and TRBJ2-2; 11 nucleotides agree with TRBD1. There are 17 residues in the CDR3. J gave up 3 bases and V 3 bases, and 6 bases lay outside the gene matches. Germline V gene lookup returns CDR1 SEHNR and CDR2 FQNEAQ (reference sequence). This chain's CDR3 is CASSFAGTGGYTGELFF. The CDR3 nucleotides are TGTGCCAGCAGCTTTGCCGGGACAGGGGGATACACCGGGGAGCTGTTTTTT.

This chain joins TRBV7-2 and TRBJ2-7; 9 bases are a match to TRBD1. V was clipped by 5 bases and J by 3 bases; unmatched bases: 8. Per germline, CDR1 SGHTA and CDR2 FQGNSA. The CDR3 sequence is 15 residues long. This CDR3 reads CASSIQGASRYEQYF. The CDR3 DNA reads as TGTGCCAGCAGCATACAGGGGGCTTCCCGCTACGAGCAGTACTTC.

This chain joins TRBV27 and TRBJ2-2, with a tentative D call TRBD2 (6 bases). Trimming left V 0 bases short and J 4 bases short, with 9 bases between. The CDR3 is 15 residues long. From germline, CDR1 is MNHEY and CDR2 SMNVEV (reference sequence). CDR3 coding DNA: TGTGCCAGCAGTTTATCGATGGGGGGCACCGGGGAGCTGTTTTTT. This translates into CASSLSMGGTGELFF.

The chain uses TRBV28 and TRBJ1-2; weak D call: TRBD1 (6 bases). The CDR3 length is 13 residues. V lost 7 bases and J lost 6, with 15 bases in between. Germline V gives CDR1 MDHEN, CDR2 SYDVKM. CDR3 coding DNA: TGTGCCAGCAAGGTCAGGGGCGCGGATGGCTACACCTTC. Amino acid sequence: CASKVRGADGYTF.

The rearrangement uses TRBV5-1 and TRBJ1-2; weak D call: TRBD1 (6 bases). Germline CDR1 and CDR2: SGHRS and YFSETQ. The CDR3 runs to 14 residues. Trimming stripped 4 bases from V and 7 bases from J, with 17 bases between. The CDR3 protein is CASSRGQFVSGYTF. CDR3 nucleotides: TGCGCCAGCAGCAGGGGACAATTCGTGTCTGGCTACACCTTC. The whole variable domain, filled in from reference TRBV5-1 and TRBJ1-2, reads KAGVTQTPRYLIKTRGQQVTLSCSPISGHRSVSWYQQTPGQGLQFLFEYFSETQRNKGNFPGRFSGRQFSNSRSEMNVSTLELGDSALYLCASSRGQFVSGYTFGSGTRLTVV.

This clone showed up just a few times. The chain combines TRBV6-2 or TRBV6-3 with TRBJ2-7; possible D gene TRBD2, 5 bases. The CDR3 is 12 amino acids. Germline assignment: CDR1 MNHEY and CDR2 SVGEGT. The germline V and J ends were trimmed by 1 base and 5 bases, with 6 bases remaining between them. The CDR3 sequence: CASSYFGDEQYF. The CDR3 DNA is TGTGCCAGCAGTTACTTCGGGGACGAGCAGTACTTC.

This clone is a singleton in its sample. The V gene is TRBV5-4, the J gene TRBJ2-3, with TRBD2 matching 8 bases. Trimming took 1 base from V and 0 from J; bases not matched to a gene: 1. CDR3 length: 15 residues. CDR1 is SGHNT and CDR2 is YYREEE in the germline V gene (reference sequence). CDR3 loop: CASSLSGSSTDTQYF. The CDR3 DNA is TGTGCCAGCAGCTTGAGCGGGAGTAGCACAGATACGCAGTATTTT.

This sequence joins TRBV2 and TRBJ1-2; D gene unclear. This CDR3 comprises 13 residues. V shed 8 bases and J shed 8 bases, with 18 bases lying between them. Germline loops: CDR1 SNHLY, CDR2 FYNNEI. This chain's CDR3 is CASGSGRQWGYTF. CDR3 DNA: TGTGCCAGCGGGTCGGGGAGGCAGTGGGGCTACACCTTC.

The table lists this clone with a few counts. The J gene is TRBJ2-2, the V gene TRBV10-3; 7 nucleotides agree with TRBD1. The CDR3 sequence is 12 residues long. The V and J ends lost 10 bases and 4 bases, in that order; junction bases with no gene match: 3. The germline V gene encodes CDR1 ENHRY and CDR2 SYGVKD. The CDR3 is CATWDSTGELFF. Here the CDR3 DNA reads TGTGCCACCTGGGACAGCACCGGGGAGCTGTTTTTT.

The chain couples TRBV29-1 to TRBJ1-1, with D uncertain. V was cut by 3 bases and J by 1 base, with 18 bases left in between. This CDR3 is 16 amino acids long. Looked up from germline, CDR1 is SQVTM and CDR2 is ANQGSEA. CDR3 nucleotides: TGCAGCGTTGACTTTTGGAGGGATTTGCGGAACACTGAAGCTTTCTTT. It is translated as CSVDFWRDLRNTEAFF.

The chain is built from TRBV13 and TRBJ2-7; TRBD1 matches 9 bases. Germline-derived CDR1 and CDR2 are PRHDT and FYEKMQ (reference sequence). V lost 5 bases, J lost 2 bases, and 13 bases stayed unmatched. This CDR3 has 17 residues. This chain's CDR3 is CASSPRPSGQGPYEQYF. CDR3 in DNA: TGTGCCAGCAGCCCACGCCCATCGGGACAGGGACCCTACGAGCAGTACTTC.

In this sample, this clone turned up a few times. The chain is built from TRBV4-3 and TRBJ1-6, with D possibly TRBD1 on 5 matching bases. Germline lookup yields CDR1 LGHNA and CDR2 YSLEER. Trimming removed 0 bases from V and 5 bases from J, with 8 bases in between. The CDR3 has 15 residues. This CDR3 is CASSQELTDNSPLHF. CDR3 nucleotides: TGCGCCAGCAGCCAAGAGCTGACAGATAATTCACCCCTCCACTTT.

This chain links TRBV12-3 or TRBV12-4 with TRBJ1-2, with D uncertain. V dropped 6 bases and J dropped 4 bases, with 9 bases sitting between them. The CDR3 loop spans 12 amino acids. CDR3 in DNA: TGTGCCAGCAGCCCGACTAGCTATGGCTACACCTTC. Its translation: CASSPTSYGYTF.

The J gene is TRBJ2-3, the V gene TRBV19; 7 bases map to TRBD1. V was pared by 2 bases and J by 4 bases, with 6 bases of the junction left unmatched. The CDR3 consists of 15 residues. Germline V gene data show CDR1 as LNHDA and CDR2 as SQIVND (reference sequence). CDR3 in DNA: TGTGCCAGTAGTATACAGGGGGTCCCCTCAGATACGCAGTATTTT. It encodes CASSIQGVPSDTQYF.

This chain uses TRBV7-2 with TRBJ1-6; D might be TRBD1 (5 bases). Germline V gives CDR1 SGHTA, CDR2 FQGNSA. The CDR3 is made up of 12 amino acids. V shed 8 bases and J shed 5 bases, with 7 bases lying between them. DNA of the CDR3: TGTGCCAGCGGACAAAATAATTCACCCCTCCACTTT. It translates to CASGQNNSPLHF.

This chain connects TRBV7-2 to TRBJ2-1; a weak D match, TRBD2 (6 bases). CDR3 length: 16 residues. V was trimmed by 4 bases and J by 2 bases, leaving 15 bases between them. Germline V gives CDR1 SGHTA, CDR2 FQGNSA. The CDR3 DNA follows: TGTGCCAGCAGCTCGGACTACTTCGGGGCCTACAATGAGCAGTTCTTC. As protein: CASSSDYFGAYNEQFF.

This chain links TRBV6-6 with TRBJ1-2; the D gene is possibly TRBD1 (5 bases). CDR3 length: 13 amino acids. Germline-derived CDR1 and CDR2 are MNHNY and SVGAGI (reference sequence). The V end was cut by 6 bases, the J end by 4 bases, with 12 bases between. This chain's CDR3 is CASRATDAYGYTF. The CDR3, as DNA: TGTGCCAGCAGAGCGACAGATGCCTATGGCTACACCTTC.

The rearrangement links TRBV7-2 to TRBJ2-1; 7 bases align to TRBD1. V shed 5 bases and J 4 bases; nucleotides not matched to a gene: 5. The germline CDR1 and CDR2 sequences are SGHTA and FQGNSA. There are 14 residues in the CDR3. The CDR3 spells CASSVGTAYNEQFF. The DNA of the CDR3 is TGTGCCAGCAGCGTAGGGACAGCTTACAATGAGCAGTTCTTC.

V usage is TRBV10-3 and J usage is TRBJ2-3; D uncertain. This CDR3 is 14 amino acids long. Trimming cost V 2 bases and J 2 bases, with 8 bases left between them. In germline, CDR1 is ENHRY, CDR2 SYGVKD. The CDR3 nucleotides are TGTGCCATCAGTGAGGGGCTTACCACAGATACGCAGTATTTT. Its protein product is CAISEGLTTDTQYF.

The chain has TRBV18 and TRBJ2-6; tentative D call: TRBD2 (6 bases). The germline CDR1 and CDR2 sequences are KGHSH and LQKENI. Trimming removed 1 base from V and 2 bases from J, with 9 bases in between. The CDR3 is made up of 16 amino acids. The CDR3 protein is CASSPRRGPGANVLTF. CDR3 bases: TGTGCCAGCTCACCACGGAGGGGACCTGGGGCCAACGTCCTGACTTTC. Filled out from reference TRBV18 and TRBJ2-6, the complete variable domain reads NAGVMQNPRHLVRRRGQEARLRCSPMKGHSHVYWYRQLPEEGLKFMVYLQKENIIDESGMPKERFSAEFPKEGPSILRIQQVVRGDSAAYFCASSPRRGPGANVLTFGAGSRLTVL.

The gene calls are TRBV5-1 and TRBJ1-3, with a tentative D call TRBD1 (5 bases). V lost 4 bases and J lost 5, with 10 bases in between. This CDR3 comprises 13 residues. Germline loops: CDR1 SGHRS, CDR2 YFSETQ. The DNA for the CDR3 is TGCGCCAGCAGCCCCCAGGGTAGAAACACCATATATTTT. Its protein is CASSPQGRNTIYF.

The chain couples TRBV27 to TRBJ2-7, with 10 nucleotides matching TRBD1. Germline loops: CDR1 MNHEY, CDR2 SMNVEV (reference sequence). V shed 1 base and J 3 bases; nucleotides not matched to a gene: 9. CDR3 length equals 17 residues. In nucleotides, the CDR3 is TGTGCCAGCAGTTTATTTTCCCCCGACAGGGGGCACTACGAGCAGTACTTC. Translating it yields CASSLFSPDRGHYEQYF.

The genes are TRBV9 and TRBJ2-3; 8 bases align to TRBD2. The germline gives CDR1 SGDLS, CDR2 YYNGEE. The CDR3 runs to 17 residues. Unmatched junction bases numbered 15, after V lost 3 bases and J lost 6 bases. CDR3 region: CASSAGAGARVTDTQYF. CDR3 bases: TGTGCCAGCAGCGCGGGAGCGGGAGCGAGAGTAACGGATACGCAGTATTTT.

J is TRBJ1-2 and V is TRBV3-1 (or the pseudogene TRBV3-2), with 9 bases that match TRBD1. From germline, CDR1 is LGHDT and CDR2 YNNKEL (reference sequence). The CDR3 length is 14 residues. The V segment lost 6 bases and the J segment 9 bases; nucleotides outside the gene matches: 11. The CDR3 DNA reads TGTGCCAGCAGTCAGCCGGGACAGGGATTGAGCTACACCTTC. Translated: CASSQPGQGLSYTF.

The V and J genes are TRBV4-1 and TRBJ2-2; 9 nucleotides line up with TRBD1. The CDR3 spans 16 residues. V trimming: 0 bases; J trimming: 6 bases; junction bases outside the gene matches: 5. Germline V gene data show CDR1 as MGHRA and CDR2 as YSYEKL. The CDR3 region has the DNA TGCGCCAGCAGCCAAGATACAGGGGGCGAATCCGGGGAGCTGTTTTTT. Amino acids: CASSQDTGGESGELFF.

The V gene is TRBV27, the J gene TRBJ2-7; weak D call: TRBD2 (6 bases). CDR1 MNHEY and CDR2 SMNVEV come from the germline V gene (reference sequence). Trimming removed 2 bases at V and 0 bases at J, with 14 bases between. This CDR3 comprises 16 residues. CDR3 sequence reads: CASSLALRGGSYEQYF. CDR3 in DNA: TGTGCCAGCAGTTTAGCTTTGAGGGGAGGCTCCTACGAGCAGTACTTC.